The present TCR beta chain was sequenced within a study of blood T cell repertoires in COVID-19. Clones were sequenced by immunoSEQ multiplex PCR, and TCRdb holds only the in-frame ones, with some missing. This sample yields about 120,000 clones, of which 90% are seen a single time; 3.8% belongs to the top ten. Germline loops: CDR1 LGHNT, CDR2 FRNRAP. V shed 0 bases and J shed 0 bases, with 21 bases lying between them. CDR3 length: 20 amino acids. The rearrangement uses TRBV12-5 and TRBJ1-5; tentatively, D is TRBD1 (5 bases). The clonotype comes from a woman in her sixties or seventies with COVID-19, enrolled during active disease. The specimen was peripheral blood. CDR3 loop: CASGLVLSQGGIHSNQPQHF. CDR3 bases: TGTGCTAGTGGTTTGGTACTGAGTCAGGGTGGGATCCATAGCAATCAGCCCCAGCATTTT.